This T cell receptor (beta chain) was recovered during a study of T cells after somatic rescue of genetic block. Assay: immunoSEQ multiplex PCR; the TCRdb copy retains only in-frame clones and omits some. Found here are about 68,000 clones, roughly 90% of them singletons; the top ten hold over 2.5%. Germline V gene lookup returns CDR1 MDHEN and CDR2 SYDVKM. J lost 13 bases, V lost 4 bases, and 17 bases had no gene match. The CDR3 totals 15 residues. V usage is TRBV28 and J usage is TRBJ1-2; 8 bases fit TRBD1. This clonotype was obtained from a man aged 35-49 years. The specimen sequenced was peripheral blood mononuclear cells (PBMCs). The CDR3 nucleotides are TGTGCCAGCAGTTCCTTAAAGGACAGGGACTTAGGGAGCACCTTC. Its protein product is CASSSLKDRDLGSTF.